The source of this TCR beta chain is a study of cytomegalovirus exposure and HLA in healthy donors. Comment on this clone: What it binds is unknown.

General observations from the study: Serostatus for CMV was the only available immune exposure information.

Both 60 Vbeta primers and 13 Jbeta primers went into the PCR. Data came from immunoSEQ multiplex PCR; TCRdb stores just in-frame clones and leaves some out. In the table there are around 170,000 clones, around 76% of which are singletons. The CDR3 loop spans 20 amino acids. V shed 0 bases and J shed 0 bases, with 22 bases lying between them. Germline CDR1 SGHRS, CDR2 YFSETQ. Sequencing input: PBMCs. This sequence originates from a middle-aged man in good health and CMV-seronegative. The J gene is TRBJ2-1, the V gene TRBV5-1; D call uncertain. The DNA for the CDR3 is TGCGCCAGCAGCTTGGCCCGTCTGGGCAGGCCCGGTTTCTCCTACAATGAGCAGTTCTTC. Amino acid sequence: CASSLARLGRPGFSYNEQFF.